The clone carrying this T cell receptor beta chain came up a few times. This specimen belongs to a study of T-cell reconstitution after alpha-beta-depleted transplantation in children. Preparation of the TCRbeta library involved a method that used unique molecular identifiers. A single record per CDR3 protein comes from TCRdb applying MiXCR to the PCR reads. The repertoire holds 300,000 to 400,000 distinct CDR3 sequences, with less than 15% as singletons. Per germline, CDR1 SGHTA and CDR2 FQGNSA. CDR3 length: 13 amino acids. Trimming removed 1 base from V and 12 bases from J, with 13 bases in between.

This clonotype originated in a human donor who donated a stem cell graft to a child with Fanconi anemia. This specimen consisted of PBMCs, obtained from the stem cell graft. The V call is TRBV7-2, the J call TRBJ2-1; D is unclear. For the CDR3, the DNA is TGTGCCAGCAGCTTAGATTTTGGGGTAGGGCAGTTCTTC. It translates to CASSLDFGVGQFF.